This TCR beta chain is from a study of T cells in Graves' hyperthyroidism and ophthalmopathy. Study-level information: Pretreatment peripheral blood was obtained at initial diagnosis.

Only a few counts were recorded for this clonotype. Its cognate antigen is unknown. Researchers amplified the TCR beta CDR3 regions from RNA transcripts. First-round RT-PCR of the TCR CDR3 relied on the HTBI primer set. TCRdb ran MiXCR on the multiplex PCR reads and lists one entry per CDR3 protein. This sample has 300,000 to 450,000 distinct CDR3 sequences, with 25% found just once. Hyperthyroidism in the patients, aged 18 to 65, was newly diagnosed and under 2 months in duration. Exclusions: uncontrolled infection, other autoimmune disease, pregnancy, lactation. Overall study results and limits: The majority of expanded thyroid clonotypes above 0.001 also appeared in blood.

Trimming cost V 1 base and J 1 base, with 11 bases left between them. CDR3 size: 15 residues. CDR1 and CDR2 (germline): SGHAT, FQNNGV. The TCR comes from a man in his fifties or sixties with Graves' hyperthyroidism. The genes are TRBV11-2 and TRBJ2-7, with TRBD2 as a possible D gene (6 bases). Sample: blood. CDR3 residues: CASSLVGGLSYEQYF. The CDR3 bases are TGTGCCAGCAGCTTAGTGGGGGGTCTGTCCTACGAGCAGTACTTC.